These 8 T cell receptor beta chains came from one sample sequenced in a study of CXCR3-negative and CXCR3-positive naive CD8 T cells. Study-level points and caveats: CXCR3-negative naive cells had less hydrophobic TRB CDR3s than did CXCR3-positive naive cells.

TRB cDNA libraries were made by UMI-labeled 5' RACE. TCRdb reprocessed the 5' RACE reads, with one entry per CDR3 protein and no DNA. This table holds 120,000 to 150,000 distinct CDR3 sequences. Antigens for these TCRs are unknown. The sequenced sample was naive CXCR3+ CD8+ T cells from blood. Documented subset: CD45RO-CCR7+CD27+CD95- naive CD8+ T cells expressing CXCR3 (TNR3+). The receptors were gathered from a human donor in good health. Some clones in this sample may be carry-over from other donors' samples.

The chain uses TRBV25-1 and TRBJ2-1. CDR1 is MGHDK and CDR2 is SYGVNS in the germline V gene. The CDR3 is made up of 11 amino acids. The chain's CDR3 is CASSVGYEQFF. The full variable domain, its missing parts supplied by reference TRBV25-1 and TRBJ2-1, is EADIYQTPRYLVIGTGKKITLECSQTMGHDKMYWYQQDPGMELHLIHYSYGVNSTEKGDLSSESTVSRIRTEHFPLTLESARPSHTSQYLCASSVGYEQFFGPGTRLTVL.

V and J are TRBV15 and TRBJ1-2; lacking DNA, the TRBD1 call made by TCRdb goes unchecked. The CDR3 runs to 16 residues. CDR1 and CDR2 (germline): LNHNV, YYDKDF (reference sequence). This CDR3 is CATSREGPLFNYGYTF.

The rearrangement links TRBV9 to TRBJ1-2; TCRdb calls TRBD1, which cannot be checked without DNA. Looked up from germline, CDR1 is SGDLS and CDR2 is YYNGEE. The CDR3 sequence is 13 residues long. CDR3 region: CASSGGGAYGYTF.

The chain combines TRBV29-1 with TRBJ2-1; TCRdb outputs TRBD2, but without DNA this stays unchecked. The CDR3 extends over 16 amino acids. Germline CDR1 reads SQVTM; CDR2 reads ANQGSEA. The CDR3 reads CSVEAPQRGTPGEQFF.

The rearrangement uses TRBV12-3 or TRBV12-4 and TRBJ1-5; the TRBD1 assignment by TCRdb is unverifiable without DNA. The CDR3 contains 16 residues. The CDR3 loop reads CASRPDRGLINQPQHF.

The chain is built from TRBV29-1 and TRBJ2-7; TCRdb returns TRBD1, unconfirmable since there is no DNA. Per germline, CDR1 SQVTM and CDR2 ANQGSEA. This CDR3 comprises 13 residues. This chain's CDR3 is CSLGGLGVYEQYF.

The chain carries TRBV7-9 and TRBJ2-1; TCRdb gives TRBD1 as the D gene, but with no DNA this cannot be confirmed. This CDR3 has 16 amino acids. Germline values: CDR1 SEHNR, CDR2 FQNEAQ (reference sequence). The CDR3 protein is CASSPLYPGGTVEQFF.

This chain connects TRBV6-5 to TRBJ2-5; as DNA is missing, the TRBD2 call by TCRdb cannot be tested. CDR1 and CDR2 from the germline V gene are MNHEY and SVGAGI. This CDR3 has 14 amino acids. CDR3 protein: CASSSSGGEETQYF.